Below, 24 T cell receptor beta chains from the same sample are listed, as sequenced in a study of cytomegalovirus exposure and HLA in healthy donors. The method was immunoSEQ multiplex PCR; TCRdb's version includes in-frame clones alone and lacks a portion of them. The table lists 100,000 to 150,000 clones, more than 95% of them singletons. Sequencing was carried out using PBMCs. The receptors originated from a man younger than 35 in good health and CMV-seronegative.

This rearrangement joins TRBV29-1 to TRBJ2-3, with D perhaps TRBD1 (6 bases). CDR1 SQVTM and CDR2 ANQGSEA come from the germline V gene. The V end was cut by 1 base, the J end by 0 bases, with 14 bases between. This CDR3 spans 16 amino acids. CDR3 DNA: TGCAGCGTTGAAGTAGGCCGGGACACCAGCACAGATACGCAGTATTTT. Translating gives CSVEVGRDTSTDTQYF.

The rearrangement joins TRBV5-4 to TRBJ1-3, with D unclear. Between the trimmed V and J ends, which lost 3 bases and 0 bases, there was a span of 10 bases. The CDR3 covers 15 residues. Germline V lookup: CDR1 SGHNT, CDR2 YYREEE (reference sequence). This chain's CDR3 is CASSSPPSSGNTIYF. Written as DNA, the CDR3 is TGTGCCAGCAGCTCGCCTCCCAGCTCTGGAAACACCATATATTTT.

This sequence joins TRBV11-3 and TRBJ2-1, with 7 bases identical to TRBD1. Germline-derived CDR1 and CDR2 are SGHNT and YENEEA. The CDR3 has 15 residues. V was pared by 3 bases and J by 3 bases, with 5 bases of the junction left unmatched. CDR3 DNA: TGTGCCAGCAGCTTGCAGGGGGTGGTCTACAATGAGCAGTTCTTC. It yields the protein CASSLQGVVYNEQFF.

The chain combines TRBV4-3 with TRBJ2-7; D is undetermined. Trimming stripped 1 base from V and 0 bases from J, with 10 bases between. Germline V gene data show CDR1 as LGHNA and CDR2 as YSLEER. There are 15 residues in the CDR3. The CDR3 DNA is TGCGCCAGCAGCCAAGTCTCCGGGTTCTCCTACGAGCAGTACTTC. This sequence encodes CASSQVSGFSYEQYF.

The chain employs TRBV6-1 and TRBJ2-5; TRBD2 is a possible D gene (5 bases). The CDR3 spans 13 residues. Germline loops: CDR1 MNHNS, CDR2 SASEGT. Trimming cost V 6 bases and J 2 bases, with 10 bases left between them. As DNA, the CDR3 is TGTGCCAGCAGCCCGGGATTTCAAGAGACCCAGTACTTC. As protein: CASSPGFQETQYF.

The rearrangement uses TRBV30 and TRBJ2-7, with D perhaps matching TRBD2 (6 bases). CDR1 is GTSNPN, CDR2 SVGIG, per germline (reference sequence). V lost 2 bases and J lost 3, with 14 bases in between. The CDR3 consists of 14 residues. The CDR3 bases are TGTGCCTGGAGTCTAGCGCCCTCCGACTACGAGCAGTACTTC. Protein sequence: CAWSLAPSDYEQYF.

V is TRBV7-9 and J is TRBJ1-1, with D unclear. The CDR3 length is 14 residues. Between the trimmed V and J ends, which lost 1 base and 1 base, there was a span of 7 bases. Looked up from germline, CDR1 is SEHNR and CDR2 is FQNEAQ (reference sequence). DNA of the CDR3: TGTGCCAGCAGCTTAGGCGGGGAGAACACTGAAGCTTTCTTT. Protein product: CASSLGGENTEAFF.

The rearrangement links TRBV7-9 to TRBJ2-6, with D unresolved. V dropped 3 bases and J dropped 2 bases, with 8 bases sitting between them. The germline V gene has CDR1 SEHNR and CDR2 FQNEAQ (reference sequence). There are 15 residues in the CDR3. The CDR3 DNA reads TGTGCCAGCAGCTTGAGACTGGCTGGGGCCAACGTCCTGACTTTC. It codes for CASSLRLAGANVLTF.

The V and J genes are TRBV30 and TRBJ2-7; 12 nucleotides align to TRBD2. The CDR3 has 14 amino acids. Germline V lookup: CDR1 GTSNPN, CDR2 SVGIG (reference sequence). V gave up 2 bases and J gave up 6 bases; unmatched junction bases: 5. CDR3 amino acids: CAWSPTSGRVEQYF. CDR3 nucleotides: TGTGCCTGGAGTCCGACTAGCGGGAGAGTCGAGCAGTACTTC.

This clone has just one count. This sequence joins TRBV13 and TRBJ2-6; 7 nucleotides line up with TRBD1. The V gene end was trimmed by 1 base and the J gene end by 2 bases; junction bases not matched to a gene: 2. Germline CDR1 reads PRHDT; CDR2 reads FYEKMQ (reference sequence). This CDR3 spans 16 amino acids. This chain's CDR3 is CASSLDRGAGANVLTF. In nucleotides, the CDR3 is TGTGCCAGCAGCTTAGACAGGGGAGCTGGGGCCAACGTCCTGACTTTC.

The J gene is TRBJ1-2, the V gene TRBV28; TRBD1 aligns across 7 bases. The germline gives CDR1 MDHEN, CDR2 SYDVKM. This CDR3 contains 15 residues. With 5 bases clipped from V and 8 bases from J, the junction kept 14 bases outside the gene matches. The CDR3 DNA is TGTGCCAGCAGTACCCCGACAGGGCAGGTCGGAGGCTACACCTTC. Translated: CASSTPTGQVGGYTF.

V usage is TRBV9 and J usage is TRBJ2-7, with D possibly being TRBD2 (5 bases). This CDR3 has 14 residues. V lost 0 bases, J lost 3 bases, and 10 bases lay in between. Germline CDR1 is SGDLS and CDR2 is YYNGEE. The DNA for the CDR3 is TGTGCCAGCAGCGTAGCCCACACTAGCTACGAGCAGTACTTC. It yields the protein CASSVAHTSYEQYF.

The gene calls are TRBV18 and TRBJ1-1, with TRBD1 matching over 7 bases. The CDR3 consists of 15 residues. Trimming removed 3 bases from V and 2 bases from J; junction bases left unmatched: 6. Germline V gene data show CDR1 as KGHSH and CDR2 as LQKENI. The CDR3 protein is CASSPPNRGNTEAFF. The CDR3 DNA reads TGTGCCAGCTCACCGCCAAACAGGGGAAACACTGAAGCTTTCTTT.

The chain has TRBV7-2 and TRBJ2-2; possible D gene TRBD1, 6 bases. CDR3 length equals 15 residues. Per the germline V gene, CDR1 is SGHTA and CDR2 is FQGNSA. The V gene lost 3 bases and the J gene lost 1 base, with 9 bases spanning the gap. The CDR3 loop reads CASSFTGLNTGELFF. CDR3 DNA sequence: TGTGCCAGCAGCTTCACAGGGTTGAACACCGGGGAGCTGTTTTTT. Full variable domain (missing parts from reference TRBV7-2 and TRBJ2-2): GAGVSQSPSNKVTEKGKDVELRCDPISGHTALYWYRQSLGQGLEFLIYFQGNSAPDKSGLPSDRFSAERTGGSVSTLTIQRTQQEDSAVYLCASSFTGLNTGELFFGEGSRLTVL.

V is TRBV7-2 and J is TRBJ2-1, with 10 nucleotides matching TRBD2. This CDR3 spans 15 amino acids. Per the germline V gene, CDR1 is SGHTA and CDR2 is FQGNSA. The trim removed 5 bases at V and 8 bases at J, leaving 9 bases unmatched. The CDR3 reads CASSLPGLAMDEQFF. The CDR3 DNA is TGTGCCAGCAGCCTGCCGGGACTAGCGATGGATGAGCAGTTCTTC.

This chain uses TRBV7-9 with TRBJ1-2; 9 positions agree with TRBD1. Trimming took 6 bases from V and 9 from J; bases not matched to a gene: 14. Looked up from germline, CDR1 is SEHNR and CDR2 is FQNEAQ (reference sequence). This CDR3 is 15 amino acids long. The CDR3 region is CASRYIAGTGISYTF. The CDR3 DNA reads as TGTGCCAGCAGGTATATAGCCGGGACAGGGATAAGCTACACCTTC.

The genes are TRBV7-2 and TRBJ1-2, with 12 bases lining up with TRBD1. V lost 0 bases, J lost 7 bases, and 9 bases stayed unmatched. Germline CDR1 reads SGHTA; CDR2 reads FQGNSA. The CDR3 runs 17 residues. The CDR3 region has the DNA TGTGCCAGCAGCTTAGCCCTACCGGGACAGGGGGCGGGTGGCTACACCTTC. Amino acid sequence: CASSLALPGQGAGGYTF. Supplemented by reference TRBV7-2 and TRBJ1-2, the full variable domain reads GAGVSQSPSNKVTEKGKDVELRCDPISGHTALYWYRQSLGQGLEFLIYFQGNSAPDKSGLPSDRFSAERTGGSVSTLTIQRTQQEDSAVYLCASSLALPGQGAGGYTFGSGTRLTVV.

DNA of the CDR3: TGTGCCAGCAGCTTACTAGCGGGAGGAGGGGTAGATACGCAGTATTTT. It yields the protein CASSLLAGGGVDTQYF. V usage is TRBV7-2 and J usage is TRBJ2-3, with 11 bases lining up with TRBD2. V shed 2 bases, J shed 5 bases, and the junction held 6 bases outside the gene matches. The length of the CDR3 is 16 residues. Germline values: CDR1 SGHTA, CDR2 FQGNSA.

The rearrangement links TRBV4-1 to TRBJ1-2, with TRBD1 as a possible D gene (5 bases). The CDR3 covers 14 residues. The V gene's germline CDR1 is MGHRA and CDR2 YSYEKL. Trimming shortened V by 1 base and J by 2 bases, and 8 bases separated the two germline ends. The chain's CDR3 is CASSQVTENYGYTF. CDR3 DNA sequence: TGCGCCAGCAGCCAAGTGACAGAGAACTATGGCTACACCTTC.

The rearrangement joins TRBV5-8 to TRBJ1-2, with 10 bases lining up with TRBD1. This CDR3 contains 13 residues. CDR1 SGHTS and CDR2 YDEGEE come from the germline V gene. The V and J ends lost 4 bases and 10 bases, in that order; junction bases with no gene match: 7. For the CDR3, the DNA is TGTGCCAGCAGCCCCGGGACAGGGGCTTTCTACACCTTC. It is translated as CASSPGTGAFYTF.

This clone was observed once. This chain joins TRBV5-1 and TRBJ2-3; the match to TRBD2 covers 13 bases. The CDR3 has 17 amino acids. CDR1 is SGHRS, CDR2 YFSETQ, per germline. With V trimmed by 7 bases and J by 3 bases, 11 bases remained unmatched. CDR3 nucleotide sequence: TGCGCCAGCTTATCTTACCCGGGACTAGCGGGAACAGATACGCAGTATTTT. It codes for CASLSYPGLAGTDTQYF.

The rearrangement uses TRBV5-6 and TRBJ1-5; no definite D call. Germline V gives CDR1 SGHDT, CDR2 YYEEEE. Trimming removed 0 bases at V and 11 bases at J, with 12 bases between. The CDR3 sequence is 13 residues long. The CDR3 reads CASSLGLSVAQHF. The CDR3 DNA reads TGTGCCAGCAGCTTGGGACTCTCGGTGGCCCAGCATTTT.

This clone was recorded once. The DNA for the CDR3 is TGCAGTGCTAGACTAGATACGCAGTATTTT. Protein product: CSARLDTQYF. The chain links TRBV20-1 to TRBJ2-3; D uncertain. Deletions cut 2 bases from V and 5 bases from J, with 2 bases between. CDR3 length equals 10 residues. Germline V gene sequence: CDR1 DFQATT, CDR2 SNEGSKA (reference sequence).

This CDR3 reads CASSHGTGDYEQYF. The DNA of the CDR3 is TGTGCCAGCAGTCACGGGACAGGTGACTACGAGCAGTACTTC. The chain joins TRBV5-6 to TRBJ2-7, with 8 bases that match TRBD1. CDR1 is SGHDT and CDR2 is YYEEEE in the germline V gene. V lost 5 bases to trimming and J lost 3 bases; unmatched junction nucleotides: 7. The CDR3 sequence is 14 residues long.